This TCR beta chain was identified in a study of cytomegalovirus exposure and HLA in healthy donors. PCR was performed using 60 Vbeta and 13 Jbeta primers. Clones were read by immunoSEQ multiplex PCR, and TCRdb kept only the in-frame ones, dropping some. The sample contains about 150,000 clones, nearly 80% of which appear only once. V lost 9 bases and J lost 0, with 14 bases in between. Germline CDR1 reads LNHDA; CDR2 reads SQIVND (reference sequence). The CDR3 runs to 15 residues. The TCR was taken from a male donor in good health and CMV-seronegative. The sequencing input was PBMCs. The chain joins TRBV19 to TRBJ1-4; possible D gene TRBD1, 6 bases. CDR3 nucleotides: TGTGCCAGCACAGGGATCCACGCAACTAATGAAAAACTGTTTTTT. Translation: CASTGIHATNEKLFF.